These T cell receptor beta chains were read from a single sample in a study of blood T cell repertoires in COVID-19. Assay used: immunoSEQ multiplex PCR; TCRdb lists only in-frame clones, some missing. The sample has approximately 46,000 clones; about nine tenths are singletons. The sample comprised peripheral blood. These receptors all come from a man between 60 and 75 years old with active or convalescent COVID-19. Both conserved end residues are part of each CDR3. The D gene is left open where the match is weak. Clone size is not always given. Where it is, it says once, few, many or a class for expanded clones.

TRBJ1-1 TRBV5-1 NA TRBD1 CASSSTGMNTEAFF TGCGCCAGCAGCTCGACAGGGATGAACACTGAAGCTTTCTTT
TRBJ1-2 TRBV7-7 NA TRBD1 CASSLGQGVEYGYTF TGTGCCAGCAGCTTAGGACAGGGTGTCGAATATGGCTACACCTTC
TRBJ2-5 TRBV20-1 NA TRBD2 CSASEASGAYQETQYF TGCAGTGCTAGTGAAGCTAGCGGGGCGTACCAAGAGACCCAGTACTTC
TRBJ2-5 TRBV7-3 NA TRBD2 CASSLPSGGAGETQYF TGTGCCAGCAGCCTCCCTAGCGGGGGGGCCGGGGAGACCCAGTACTTC
TRBJ1-2 TRBV7-2 NA NA CASSPEGTVYGYTF TGTGCCAGCAGCCCGGAGGGGACGGTCTATGGCTACACCTTC
TRBJ1-1 TRBV18 NA TRBD1 CASSPMTGETEAFF TGTGCCAGCTCACCGATGACAGGGGAAACTGAAGCTTTCTTT
TRBJ2-5 TRBV6-2/TRBV6-3 NA NA CASSYAGLGETQYF TGTGCCAGCAGTTACGCGGGGCTGGGAGAGACCCAGTACTTC
TRBJ1-4 TRBV7-9 NA TRBD1 CASSPFPPESGQIIEKLFF TGTGCCAGCAGCCCATTTCCCCCGGAATCGGGACAGATTATCGAAAAACTGTTTTTT
TRBJ1-2 TRBV30 NA TRBD1 CAWIPDRGRVSGGYTF TGTGCCTGGATTCCGGACAGGGGGCGGGTCTCGGGTGGCTACACCTTC
TRBJ1-1 TRBV5-1 NA NA CASSQQVTNTEAFF TGCGCCAGCAGCCAACAGGTCACGAACACTGAAGCTTTCTTT
TRBJ2-7 TRBV4-1 NA NA CASSQTSLTEQYF TGCGCCAGCAGCCAGACTAGTTTGACCGAGCAGTACTTC
TRBJ2-2 TRBV7-6 NA TRBD1 CASSPGQGLYGELFF TGTGCCAGCAGCCCAGGACAGGGGTTATACGGGGAGCTGTTTTTT
TRBJ2-3 TRBV27 NA NA CASSFTSTAGKQYF TGTGCCAGCAGTTTCACATCCACAGCGGGTAAGCAGTATTTT
TRBJ2-2 TRBV18 NA NA CASVPDSNTGELFF TGTGCCAGCGTACCGGACAGCAACACCGGGGAGCTGTTTTTT
TRBJ1-4 TRBV9 NA NA CASSVDGWPNEKLFF TGTGCCAGCAGCGTAGACGGGTGGCCTAATGAAAAACTGTTTTTT
TRBJ1-1 TRBV30 NA NA CAWSVLITDTEAFF TGTGCCTGGAGTGTACTAATCACCGACACTGAAGCTTTCTTT
TRBJ1-3 TRBV7-9 NA NA CASSLIRSGNTIYF TGTGCCAGCAGCCTAATTCGCTCTGGAAACACCATATATTTT
TRBJ2-2 TRBV7-8 once NA CASSLGTQTGGELFF TGTGCCAGCAGCTTAGGGACTCAAACGGGCGGGGAGCTGTTTTTT
TRBJ1-1 TRBV10-2 once TRBD1 CASRDLQGIWNTEAFF TGCGCCAGCCGCGACTTACAGGGGATTTGGAACACTGAAGCTTTCTTT
TRBJ1-1 TRBV28 NA NA CASSLDGGTEAFF TGTGCCAGCAGTTTAGACGGGGGGACTGAAGCTTTCTTT
TRBJ1-5 TRBV12-3/TRBV12-4 NA TRBD1 CASSRQGPQHF TGTGCCAGCAGCCGACAGGGGCCCCAGCATTTT
TRBJ2-1 TRBV27 NA NA CASGGGRADEQFF TGTGCCAGCGGGGGGGGGCGAGCCGATGAGCAGTTCTTC
TRBJ2-1 TRBV3-1/TRBV3-2 NA TRBD2 CASSQGRLAGGVYNEQFF TGTGCCAGCAGCCAAGGCCGACTAGCGGGGGGGGTCTACAATGAGCAGTTCTTC
TRBJ1-4 TRBV3-1/TRBV3-2 NA NA CASSRRGMGNEKLFF TGTGCCAGCAGCCGTCGGGGTATGGGTAATGAAAAACTGTTTTTT
TRBJ2-3 TRBV9 NA NA CASGLPGPMYF TGTGCCAGCGGGCTCCCAGGGCCGATGTATTTT
TRBJ1-2 TRBV7-2 NA NA CASSLTDGANYGYTF TGTGCCAGCAGCCTAACCGATGGGGCCAACTATGGCTACACCTTC
TRBJ2-3 TRBV9 NA NA CASSGQSTDTQYF TGTGCCAGCAGCGGCCAGAGCACAGATACGCAGTATTTT
TRBJ1-3 TRBV11-1 NA NA CASSLARQTSGNTIYF TGTGCCAGCAGCTTAGCCCGACAGACCTCTGGAAACACCATATATTTT
TRBJ2-7 TRBV6-5 NA NA CASRDGTRVYEQYF TGTGCCAGCAGAGACGGGACACGCGTTTACGAGCAGTACTTC
TRBJ1-2 TRBV28 NA NA CASKKLAGRVAVNYGYTF TGTGCCAGCAAAAAACTGGCGGGGAGGGTAGCCGTGAACTATGGCTACACCTTC
TRBJ1-2 TRBV2 NA NA CASSVSLENYGYTF TGTGCCAGCAGTGTATCACTGGAGAACTATGGCTACACCTTC
TRBJ2-5 TRBV3-1/TRBV3-2 NA NA CASSQGTLQETQYF TGTGCCAGCAGCCAAGGGACACTCCAAGAGACCCAGTACTTC
TRBJ1-4 TRBV29-1 NA TRBD1 CSAETGSGVEKLFF TGCAGCGCCGAGACAGGGTCGGGGGTTGAAAAACTGTTTTTT
TRBJ1-2 TRBV9 NA NA CASSALGTDNYGYTF TGTGCCAGCAGCGCTCTAGGGACTGACAACTATGGCTACACCTTC
TRBJ2-5 TRBV5-1 NA TRBD2 CASSRTSGQETQYF TGCGCCAGCAGCCGGACTAGCGGACAAGAGACCCAGTACTTC
TRBJ2-3 TRBV6-5 NA NA CASNPPRDTQYF TGTGCCAGCAACCCACCGAGGGATACGCAGTATTTT
TRBJ1-1 TRBV5-4 NA NA CASSLGRDRSFEAFF TGTGCCAGCAGCTTGGGGCGAGACCGGAGTTTTGAAGCTTTCTTT
TRBJ2-5 TRBV5-1 once NA CASSLAGQGGQETQYF TGCGCCAGCAGCTTGGCCGGTCAAGGGGGCCAAGAGACCCAGTACTTC
TRBJ2-2 TRBV27 NA NA CASSLFTQPGELFF TGTGCCAGCAGTTTATTTACGCAACCCGGTGAGCTGTTTTTT
TRBJ1-5 TRBV19 once NA CASSPRQINQPQHF TGTGCCAGTAGTCCCCGACAGATCAATCAGCCCCAGCATTTT
TRBJ2-5 TRBV5-1 few NA CASSLARGETQYF TGCGCCAGCAGCTTGGCCAGGGGAGAGACCCAGTACTTC
TRBJ1-2 TRBV2 NA NA CASSQDRLYGYTF TGTGCCAGCAGCCAAGACAGACTCTATGGCTACACCTTC
TRBJ1-6 TRBV28 NA TRBD1 CASSPTGQGDSPLHF TGTGCCAGCAGTCCAACGGGACAGGGTGATTCACCCCTCCACTTT
TRBJ2-5 TRBV6-6 NA NA CASSSGETQYF TGTGCCAGCAGTTCGGGTGAGACCCAGTACTTC
TRBJ1-2 TRBV5-6 NA TRBD1 CASSLVGQNYGYTF TGTGCCAGCAGCTTGGTGGGACAGAACTATGGCTACACCTTC
TRBJ1-1 TRBV18 NA TRBD1 CASSWTGGWDTEAFF TGTGCCAGCTCATGGACAGGGGGTTGGGACACTGAAGCTTTCTTT
TRBJ2-3 TRBV5-1 NA NA CASSLSGSDTQYF TGCGCCAGCAGCCTCAGCGGGTCAGATACGCAGTATTTT
TRBJ2-7 TRBV28 NA NA CASSWTRLYEQYF TGTGCCAGCAGTTGGACAAGACTCTACGAGCAGTACTTC
TRBJ1-1 TRBV4-3 few TRBD1 CASSQDREGGGTEAFF TGCGCCAGCAGCCAAGATCGCGAAGGGGGCGGGACTGAAGCTTTCTTT
TRBJ1-5 TRBV4-1 once NA CASSQVDLGFPRSNQPQHF TGCGCCAGCAGCCAAGTAGACTTAGGATTTCCACGTAGCAATCAGCCCCAGCATTTT
TRBJ2-7 TRBV19 NA TRBD1 CASSVRLRQGAPLGEQYF TGTGCCAGTAGTGTTCGGTTGCGACAGGGGGCTCCCCTAGGCGAGCAGTACTTC
TRBJ2-1 TRBV4-1 NA TRBD1 CASSQDRTGYNEQFF TGCGCCAGCAGCCAAGACCGGACAGGCTACAATGAGCAGTTCTTC
TRBJ2-7 TRBV5-1 NA NA CASSLWGLSYEQYF TGCGCCAGCAGCCTCTGGGGCCTCTCCTACGAGCAGTACTTC
TRBJ2-1 TRBV5-5 NA TRBD2 CASSPEGLAGFEQFF TGTGCCAGCAGCCCAGAAGGACTAGCGGGGTTTGAGCAGTTCTTC
TRBJ1-1 TRBV28 few NA CASSQGEDTEAFF TGTGCCAGCAGTCAGGGTGAAGACACTGAAGCTTTCTTT
TRBJ1-4 TRBV24-1 NA TRBD1 CATSRQGGEKLFF TGTGCCACCAGTCGTCAGGGGGGAGAAAAACTGTTTTTT
TRBJ1-1 TRBV7-2 NA NA CASSLAGGEVSF TGTGCCAGCAGCTTAGCGGGGGGGGAAGTCTCCTTT
TRBJ1-2 TRBV15 once NA CATSTQGTYGYTF TGTGCCACCAGCACCCAGGGAACTTATGGCTACACCTTC
TRBJ1-4 TRBV27 NA TRBD1 CASSRGQGNEKLFF TGTGCCAGCAGCCGGGGACAGGGTAATGAAAAACTGTTTTTT